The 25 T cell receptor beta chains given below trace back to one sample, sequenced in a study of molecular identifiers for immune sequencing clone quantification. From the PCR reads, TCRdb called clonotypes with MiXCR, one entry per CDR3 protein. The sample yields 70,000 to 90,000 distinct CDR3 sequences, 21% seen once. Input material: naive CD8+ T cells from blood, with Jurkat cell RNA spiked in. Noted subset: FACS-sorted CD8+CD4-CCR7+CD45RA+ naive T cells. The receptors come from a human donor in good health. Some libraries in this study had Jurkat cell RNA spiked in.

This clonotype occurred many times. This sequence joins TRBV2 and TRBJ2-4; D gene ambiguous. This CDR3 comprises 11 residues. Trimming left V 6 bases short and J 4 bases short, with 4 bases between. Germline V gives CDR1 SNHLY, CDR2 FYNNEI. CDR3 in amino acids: CASRQKNIQYF. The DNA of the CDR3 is TGTGCCAGCAGACAGAAAAACATTCAGTACTTC.

The CDR3 here is CASSVEGTSYEQYF. The CDR3 DNA reads as TGTGCCAGCAGCGTAGAAGGGACCTCCTACGAGCAGTACTTC. V gene TRBV9 combines with J gene TRBJ2-7; perhaps D is TRBD1 or TRBD2 (5 bases each). The length of the CDR3 is 14 residues. Germline V lookup: CDR1 SGDLS, CDR2 YYNGEE. The V end lost 0 bases, the J end lost 0 bases, and 7 bases lay between the germline ends.

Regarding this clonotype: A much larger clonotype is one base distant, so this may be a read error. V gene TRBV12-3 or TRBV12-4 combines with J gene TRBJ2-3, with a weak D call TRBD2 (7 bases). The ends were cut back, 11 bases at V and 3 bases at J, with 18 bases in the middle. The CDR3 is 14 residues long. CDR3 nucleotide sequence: TGTGCCGGCAACCCTGAGGGGGGGACAGATACGCAGTATTTT. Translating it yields CAGNPEGGTDTQYF.

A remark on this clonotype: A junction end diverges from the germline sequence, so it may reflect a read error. The CDR3 DNA follows: TGTGCCGCCAGTGATACCCAAACCGGGGGGGGGGATCAGCCCCAGCATTTT. Translating it yields CAASDTQTGGGDQPQHF. This rearrangement joins TRBV24-1 to TRBJ1-5; D is possibly TRBD1 (5 bases). The CDR3 length is 17 residues. CDR1 KGHDR and CDR2 SFDVKD come from the germline V gene.

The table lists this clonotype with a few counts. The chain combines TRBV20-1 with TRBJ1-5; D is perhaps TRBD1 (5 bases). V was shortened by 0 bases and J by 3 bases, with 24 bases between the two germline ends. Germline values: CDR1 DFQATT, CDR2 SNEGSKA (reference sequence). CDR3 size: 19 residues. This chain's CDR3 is CSARDIKGQGRWDNQPQHF. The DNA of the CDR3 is TGCAGTGCTAGAGATATCAAAGGGCAGGGTCGGTGGGACAATCAGCCCCAGCATTTT.

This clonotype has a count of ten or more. In DNA, the CDR3 is TGTGCCAGCAGTCGGGGACTAGCGGGAGCAGATACGCAGTATTTT. Translating it yields CASSRGLAGADTQYF. The V call is TRBV28, the J call TRBJ2-3, with 14 bases that match TRBD2. V dropped 5 bases and J dropped 4; count of bases not matched to a gene: 2. The CDR3 covers 15 residues. The germline gives CDR1 MDHEN, CDR2 SYDVKM.

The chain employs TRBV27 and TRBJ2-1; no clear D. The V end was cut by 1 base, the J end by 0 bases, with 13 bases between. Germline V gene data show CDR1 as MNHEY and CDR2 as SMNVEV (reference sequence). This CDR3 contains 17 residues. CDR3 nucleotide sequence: TGTGCCAGCAGTTTATTGGGCGCAGGTAGCTCCTACAATGAGCAGTTCTTC. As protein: CASSLLGAGSSYNEQFF.

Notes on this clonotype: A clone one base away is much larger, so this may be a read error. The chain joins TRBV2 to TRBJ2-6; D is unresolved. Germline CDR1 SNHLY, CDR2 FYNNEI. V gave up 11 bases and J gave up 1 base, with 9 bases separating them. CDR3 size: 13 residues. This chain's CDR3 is CAGTQSGANVLTF. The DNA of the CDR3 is TGTGCCGGCACCCAGTCTGGGGCCAACGTCCTGACTTTC.

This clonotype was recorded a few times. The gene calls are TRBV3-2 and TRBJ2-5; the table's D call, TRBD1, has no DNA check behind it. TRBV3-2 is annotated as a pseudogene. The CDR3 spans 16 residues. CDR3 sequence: CASSQEARAVEETQYF. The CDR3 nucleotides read TGTGCCAGCAGCCAAGAGGCCAGGGCGGTCGAAGAGACCCAGTACTTC.

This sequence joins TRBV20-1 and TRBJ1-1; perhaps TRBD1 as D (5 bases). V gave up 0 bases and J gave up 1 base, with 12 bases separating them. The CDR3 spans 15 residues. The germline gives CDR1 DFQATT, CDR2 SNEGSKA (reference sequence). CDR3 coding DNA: TGCAGTGCTAGAGATCGGATGGGACCGAACACTGAAGCTTTCTTT. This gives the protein CSARDRMGPNTEAFF.

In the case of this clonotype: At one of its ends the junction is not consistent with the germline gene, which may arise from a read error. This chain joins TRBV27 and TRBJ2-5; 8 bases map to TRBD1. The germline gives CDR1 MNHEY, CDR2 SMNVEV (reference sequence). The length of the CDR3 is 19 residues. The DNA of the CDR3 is TGTGCCAGCAGCCCGGGACAGGTGATCCCCTTGACTCTCCAAGAGTCCCAGTACTTC. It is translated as CASSPGQVIPLTLQESQYF.

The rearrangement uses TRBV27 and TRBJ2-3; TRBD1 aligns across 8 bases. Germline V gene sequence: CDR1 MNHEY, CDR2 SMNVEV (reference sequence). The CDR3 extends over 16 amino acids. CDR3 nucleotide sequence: TGTACCCGCAGTTCCCGGGACAGGTTCCCTTTAGATACGCAGTATTTT. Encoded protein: CTRSSRDRFPLDTQYF.

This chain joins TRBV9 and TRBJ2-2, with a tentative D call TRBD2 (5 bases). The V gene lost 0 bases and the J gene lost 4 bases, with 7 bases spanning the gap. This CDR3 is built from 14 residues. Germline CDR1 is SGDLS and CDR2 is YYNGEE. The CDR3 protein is CASSVGGPTGELFF. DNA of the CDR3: TGTGCCAGCAGCGTAGGAGGGCCCACCGGGGAGCTGTTTTTT.

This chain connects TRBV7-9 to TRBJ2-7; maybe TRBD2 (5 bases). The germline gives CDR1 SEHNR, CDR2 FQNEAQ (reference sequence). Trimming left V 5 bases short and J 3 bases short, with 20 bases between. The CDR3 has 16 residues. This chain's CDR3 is CASSQAFGIPLYEQYF. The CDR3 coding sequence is TGTGCCAGCAGCCAGGCGTTCGGGATCCCACTCTACGAGCAGTACTTC.

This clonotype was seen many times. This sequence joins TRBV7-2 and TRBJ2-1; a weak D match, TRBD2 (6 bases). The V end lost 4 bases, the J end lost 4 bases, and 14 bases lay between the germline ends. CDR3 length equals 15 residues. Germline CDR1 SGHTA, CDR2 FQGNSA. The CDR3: CASSSHWGEYNEQFF. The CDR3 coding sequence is TGTGCCAGCAGCTCCCATTGGGGGGAGTACAATGAGCAGTTCTTC.

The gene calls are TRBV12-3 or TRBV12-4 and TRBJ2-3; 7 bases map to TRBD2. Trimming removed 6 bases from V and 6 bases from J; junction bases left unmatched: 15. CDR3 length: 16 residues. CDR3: CASRPPSGGPGDTQYF. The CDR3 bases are TGTGCCAGCAGACCTCCGTCGGGAGGTCCAGGGGATACGCAGTATTTT.

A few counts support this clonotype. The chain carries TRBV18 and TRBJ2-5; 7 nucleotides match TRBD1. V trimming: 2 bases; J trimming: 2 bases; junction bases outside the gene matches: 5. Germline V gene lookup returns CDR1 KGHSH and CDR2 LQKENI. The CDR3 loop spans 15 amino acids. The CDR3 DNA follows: TGTGCCAGCTCACCAGCGGAGACAGGGCAAGAGACCCAGTACTTC. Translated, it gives CASSPAETGQETQYF.

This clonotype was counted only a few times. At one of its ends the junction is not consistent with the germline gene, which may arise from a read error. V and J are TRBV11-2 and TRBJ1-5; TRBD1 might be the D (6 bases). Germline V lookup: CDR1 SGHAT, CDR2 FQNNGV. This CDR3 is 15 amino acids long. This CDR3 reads CASGFHGGLDQPQHF. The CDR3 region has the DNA TGTGCCAGCGGCTTCCACGGGGGCTTAGACCAGCCCCAGCATTTT.

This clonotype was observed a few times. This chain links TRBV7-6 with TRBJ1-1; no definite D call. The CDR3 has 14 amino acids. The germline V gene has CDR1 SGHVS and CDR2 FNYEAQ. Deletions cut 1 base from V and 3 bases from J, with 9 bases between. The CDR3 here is CASSLEAVHTEAFF. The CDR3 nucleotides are TGTGCCAGCAGCTTAGAGGCAGTTCACACTGAAGCTTTCTTT.

In DNA, the CDR3 is TGCGCCAGCACCGGGACAGGGGGCCATGGCTACACCTTC. Protein sequence: CASTGTGGHGYTF. This chain joins TRBV5-1 and TRBJ1-2; 12 bases agree with TRBD1. CDR1 is SGHRS and CDR2 is YFSETQ in the germline V gene. The CDR3 length is 13 residues. V lost 6 bases and J lost 6; bases outside the gene matches: 3.

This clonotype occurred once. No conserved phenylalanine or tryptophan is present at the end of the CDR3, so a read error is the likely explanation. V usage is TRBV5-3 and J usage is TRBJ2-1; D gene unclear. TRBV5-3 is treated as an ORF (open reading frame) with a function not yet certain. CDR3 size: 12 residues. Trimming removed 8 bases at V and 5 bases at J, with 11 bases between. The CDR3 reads CASSVEHNEQFL. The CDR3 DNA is TGTGCCAGCAGCGTCGAGCACAATGAGCAGTTCCTC.

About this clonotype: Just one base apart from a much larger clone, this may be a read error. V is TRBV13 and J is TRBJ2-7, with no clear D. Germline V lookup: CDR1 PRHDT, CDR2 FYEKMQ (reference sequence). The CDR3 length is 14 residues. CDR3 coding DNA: TGTGCCAGCAGCTCCGAAGGTCCGGTCGGCGAGCGGTACTTC. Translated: CASSSEGPVGERYF.

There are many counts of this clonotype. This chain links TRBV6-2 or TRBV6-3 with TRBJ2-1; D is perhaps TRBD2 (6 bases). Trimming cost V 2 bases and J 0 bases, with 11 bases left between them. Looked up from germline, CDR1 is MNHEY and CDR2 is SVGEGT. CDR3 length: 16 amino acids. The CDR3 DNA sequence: TGTGCCAGCAGTTACCTCGGGGGAAACTCCTACAATGAGCAGTTCTTC. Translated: CASSYLGGNSYNEQFF.

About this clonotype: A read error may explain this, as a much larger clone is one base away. CDR3 coding DNA: TGTGCCAGCAGTCCCCCGGTGTCATATGAGCAGTTCTTC. Protein sequence: CASSPPVSYEQFF. V gene TRBV12-3 or TRBV12-4 combines with J gene TRBJ2-1; D is uncertain. Trimming took 5 bases from V and 8 from J, leaving 13 bases between them. The CDR3 loop spans 13 amino acids.

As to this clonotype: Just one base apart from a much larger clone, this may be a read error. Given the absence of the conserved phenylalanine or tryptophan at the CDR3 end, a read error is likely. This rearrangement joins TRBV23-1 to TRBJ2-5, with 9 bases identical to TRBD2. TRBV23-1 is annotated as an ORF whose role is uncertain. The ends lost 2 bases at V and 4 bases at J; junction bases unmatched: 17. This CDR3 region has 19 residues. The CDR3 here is CASSQPPLAGCGGVETQYS. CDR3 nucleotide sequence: TGCGCCAGCAGTCAACCCCCCCTAGCGGGGTGTGGGGGAGTAGAGACCCAGTACTCC.